The 20 T cell receptor beta chains presented below share a single source sample, sequenced in a study of identifying expanded T cells in peripheral blood. Sequencing was performed with immunoSEQ multiplex PCR; in TCRdb, only in-frame clones are kept and a portion is missing. The repertoire includes about 91,000 clones, 70% to 90% of them detected once, and 3% to 4% sits in the top ten. The sample was blood. Receptors originate from a person aged 18 to 75 in good health.

This chain uses TRBV13 with TRBJ2-1; D uncertain. CDR3 length: 13 amino acids. Germline CDR1 and CDR2: PRHDT and FYEKMQ (reference sequence). The V and J ends lost 0 bases and 15 bases respectively, with 15 bases between them. CDR3 DNA: TGTGCCAGCAGCTTAGGCGTGGCTCCAGAAGCGTTCTTC. Translated, it gives CASSLGVAPEAFF.

This chain uses TRBV5-1 with TRBJ2-5, with TRBD1 identical over 8 bases. The CDR3 covers 13 residues. Germline trimming cut 0 bases from V and 5 bases from J; bases unmatched to any gene: 0. CDR1 is SGHRS and CDR2 is YFSETQ in the germline V gene. The CDR3 coding sequence is TGCGCCAGCAGCTTGGGGACAGGGGAGACCCAGTACTTC. Encoded protein: CASSLGTGETQYF.

This clone has a handful of counts. The chain has TRBV4-1 and TRBJ1-1, with D perhaps matching TRBD1 (5 bases). Trimming cost V 0 bases and J 1 base, with 15 bases left between them. The CDR3 extends over 17 amino acids. Germline V CDR1 and CDR2: MGHRA, YSYEKL. The CDR3 nucleotides are TGCGCCAGCAGCCAAGAAGTAGTGGGACTCCGGAACACTGAAGCTTTCTTT. It translates to CASSQEVVGLRNTEAFF.

A few counts support this clone. The V gene is TRBV5-6, the J gene TRBJ1-2; no clear D gene. Trimming took off 0 bases at V and 6 bases at J, with 3 bases between the two ends. This CDR3 is 11 amino acids long. CDR1 and CDR2 (germline): SGHDT, YYEEEE. The chain's CDR3 is CASSLVDGYTF. CDR3 DNA: TGTGCCAGCAGCTTGGTTGATGGCTACACCTTC.

The rearrangement uses TRBV6-5 and TRBJ2-1; D gene ambiguous. This CDR3 has 13 residues. Germline CDR1 is MNHEY and CDR2 is SVGAGI. V was cut by 5 bases and J by 4 bases, with 9 bases left in between. Written as DNA, the CDR3 is TGTGCCAGCAGTCCCCCCGGATACAATGAGCAGTTCTTC. Amino acid sequence: CASSPPGYNEQFF.

With respect to this clone: Other DNA sequences within the sample encode an identical CDR3. The J gene is TRBJ1-4, the V gene TRBV5-1; D gene uncertain. Germline V gene sequence: CDR1 SGHRS, CDR2 YFSETQ. The CDR3 runs to 14 residues. V shed 0 bases and J shed 0 bases, with 3 bases lying between them. CDR3 coding DNA: TGCGCCAGCAGCTTGGGAGCAACTAATGAAAAACTGTTTTTT. This gives the protein CASSLGATNEKLFF.

V is TRBV2 and J is TRBJ2-2, with TRBD2 matching 8 bases. In germline, CDR1 is SNHLY, CDR2 FYNNEI. Germline trimming cut 7 bases from V and 2 bases from J; bases unmatched to any gene: 6. The CDR3 is made up of 15 amino acids. The CDR3: CASIFAGGNTGELFF. The CDR3 region has the DNA TGTGCCAGCATATTCGCGGGAGGAAACACCGGGGAGCTGTTTTTT.

The rearrangement uses TRBV4-3 and TRBJ2-2, with unresolved D. V gave up 1 base and J gave up 2 bases, with 8 bases separating them. The CDR3 has 15 amino acids. Germline V gene data show CDR1 as LGHNA and CDR2 as YSLEER. The CDR3 DNA is TGCGCCAGCAGCCAAGGAGGCGATAACACCGGGGAGCTGTTTTTT. Its translation is CASSQGGDNTGELFF.

The V gene is TRBV6-5, the J gene TRBJ2-3; TRBD1 is a possible D gene (5 bases). V lost 6 bases and J 0 bases, leaving 13 bases between the germline ends. The CDR3 runs to 15 residues. Germline V gene sequence: CDR1 MNHEY, CDR2 SVGAGI. The CDR3 loop is CASSPWGRSTDTQYF. In DNA form, the CDR3 reads TGTGCCAGCAGCCCCTGGGGCAGAAGCACAGATACGCAGTATTTT.

The chain uses TRBV4-1 and TRBJ2-1; D possibly corresponds to TRBD1 (7 bases). Germline CDR1 and CDR2: MGHRA and YSYEKL. CDR3 length: 14 amino acids. Trimming removed 0 bases from V and 6 bases from J, with 9 bases in between. The CDR3 protein is CASSQDQGGNEQFF. For the CDR3, the DNA is TGCGCCAGCAGCCAAGACCAGGGGGGCAATGAGCAGTTCTTC.

This clone has only one observation. The genes are TRBV6-1 and TRBJ2-1; maybe TRBD2 (7 bases). Deletions cut 7 bases from V and 6 bases from J, with 16 bases between. Germline-derived CDR1 and CDR2 are MNHNS and SASEGT. The CDR3 loop spans 14 amino acids. The CDR3 sequence is CASTRSGGPNEQFF. The DNA for the CDR3 is TGTGCCAGCACGCGGTCCGGGGGGCCCAATGAGCAGTTCTTC.

The rearrangement joins TRBV29-1 to TRBJ2-7; 8 nucleotides match TRBD2. V lost 7 bases and J lost 0; bases outside the gene matches: 2. This CDR3 has 12 amino acids. The germline gives CDR1 SQVTM, CDR2 ANQGSEA. CDR3 sequence reads: CSGRGDSYEQYF. DNA for the CDR3: TGCAGCGGGCGGGGGGACTCCTACGAGCAGTACTTC.

This clone was counted a single time. The chain joins TRBV7-8 to TRBJ1-3; no clear D. This CDR3 has 14 amino acids. The germline CDR1 and CDR2 sequences are SGHVS and FQNEAQ. Trimming pared 5 bases from V and 2 bases from J, leaving 10 bases between. CDR3: CASSGSGAGNTIYF. CDR3 DNA: TGTGCCAGCAGCGGTAGTGGGGCTGGAAACACCATATATTTT.

The chain couples TRBV14 to TRBJ2-7; D ambiguous. The V end was cut by 1 base, the J end by 4 bases, with 8 bases between. Looked up from germline, CDR1 is SGHDN and CDR2 is FVKESK. The CDR3 is 13 amino acids. The DNA of the CDR3 is TGTGCCAGCAGCCAAGTCTATACATACGAGCAGTACTTC. Its translation: CASSQVYTYEQYF.

The chain uses TRBV5-6 and TRBJ2-1; tentatively, D is TRBD1 (5 bases). In germline, CDR1 is SGHDT, CDR2 YYEEEE. The CDR3 spans 14 residues. The V gene lost 2 bases and the J gene lost 2 bases, with 8 bases spanning the gap. The CDR3 sequence: CASSLEGAYNEQFF. The CDR3 DNA is TGTGCCAGCAGCTTAGAAGGGGCCTACAATGAGCAGTTCTTC.

This chain joins TRBV7-9 and TRBJ1-4, with unresolved D. This CDR3 is built from 11 residues. Trimming shortened V by 6 bases and J by 6 bases, and 5 bases separated the two germline ends. Germline V gene lookup returns CDR1 SEHNR and CDR2 FQNEAQ (reference sequence). CDR3 residues: CASSLYEKLFF. In DNA form, the CDR3 reads TGTGCCAGCAGTTTATATGAAAAACTGTTTTTT.

This rearrangement joins TRBV5-6 to TRBJ2-2; the D gene is possibly TRBD1 (5 bases). Germline V gives CDR1 SGHDT, CDR2 YYEEEE. Trimming took off 0 bases at V and 3 bases at J, with 12 bases between the two ends. This CDR3 is built from 16 residues. The CDR3 sequence is CASSLDKGRHTGELFF. The CDR3 DNA sequence: TGTGCCAGCAGCTTGGATAAGGGGCGGCACACCGGGGAGCTGTTTTTT.

This rearrangement joins TRBV27 to TRBJ2-7; 8 positions agree with TRBD1. The CDR3 is 15 residues long. V lost 2 bases, J lost 3 bases, and 6 bases stayed unmatched. The germline gives CDR1 MNHEY, CDR2 SMNVEV (reference sequence). The CDR3 nucleotides read TGTGCCAGCAGTTTAAGGGGACAGGACTTCTACGAGCAGTACTTC. Amino acids: CASSLRGQDFYEQYF.

The CDR3 region has the DNA TGTGCCACCAGCAGAGATATGGGGGTATCGACAGGGGGAGGCTACACCTTC. It specifies CATSRDMGVSTGGGYTF. V and J are TRBV15 and TRBJ1-2, with 9 bases fitting TRBD1. The germline gives CDR1 LNHNV, CDR2 YYDKDF (reference sequence). CDR3 length equals 17 residues. The V gene end was trimmed by 0 bases and the J gene end by 8 bases; junction bases not matched to a gene: 13.

This chain links TRBV5-4 with TRBJ2-1; no firm D call. The V and J ends lost 2 bases and 4 bases respectively, with 4 bases between them. Germline CDR1 reads SGHNT; CDR2 reads YYREEE (reference sequence). The CDR3 contains 12 residues. The CDR3 region is CASSFQYNEQFF. CDR3 bases: TGTGCCAGCAGCTTTCAGTACAATGAGCAGTTCTTC.